Sequencing of this T cell receptor (beta chain) was carried out in a study of cytomegalovirus exposure and HLA in healthy donors. General study points: Researchers catalogued about 160 TCR beta chains as cytomegalovirus-associated. A later analysis reported that several of the most significant clusters appeared to be linked to common viral pathogens, among them Epstein-Barr virus. Indistinguishable V segments, including TRBV6-2 and TRBV6-3, were excluded.

PCR used 60 Vbeta primers and 13 Jbeta primers. Sequenced by immunoSEQ multiplex PCR; TCRdb stores in-frame clones only, minus some. Counted here are about 160,000 clones, roughly nine tenths occurring once; the ten biggest clones make up approximately 0.85%. On this clone itself: Its specificity is not known.

The CDR3 is made up of 15 amino acids. Germline-derived CDR1 and CDR2 are WNHNN and SYGVQD (reference sequence). Trimming at V came to 5 bases and at J to 5 bases, leaving 9 bases not matched to a gene. The clonotype was recovered from a woman in her 30s in good health and CMV-seronegative. The chain carries TRBV10-1 and TRBJ2-1; 7 positions match TRBD1. Material for sequencing was PBMCs. CDR3 sequence reads: CASSFTGVGDNEQFF. The CDR3 coding sequence is TGCGCCAGCAGTTTTACAGGGGTTGGCGACAATGAGCAGTTCTTC.